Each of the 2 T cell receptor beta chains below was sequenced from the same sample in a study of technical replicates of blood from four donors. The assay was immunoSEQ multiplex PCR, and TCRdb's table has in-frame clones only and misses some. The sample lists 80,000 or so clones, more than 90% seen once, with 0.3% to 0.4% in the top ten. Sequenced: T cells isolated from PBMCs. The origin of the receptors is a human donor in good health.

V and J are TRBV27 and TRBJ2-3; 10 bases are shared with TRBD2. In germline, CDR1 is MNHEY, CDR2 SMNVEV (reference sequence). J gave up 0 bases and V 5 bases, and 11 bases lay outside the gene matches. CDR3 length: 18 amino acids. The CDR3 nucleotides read TGTGCCAGCAGTGAAACCCTAGCGGGAGTTACGAGCACAGATACGCAGTATTTT. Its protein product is CASSETLAGVTSTDTQYF.

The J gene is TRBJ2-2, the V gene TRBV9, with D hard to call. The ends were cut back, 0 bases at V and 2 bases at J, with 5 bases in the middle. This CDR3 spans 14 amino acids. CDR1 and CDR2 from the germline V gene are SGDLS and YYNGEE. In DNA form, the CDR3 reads TGTGCCAGCAGCGTAGCTGTTAACACCGGGGAGCTGTTTTTT. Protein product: CASSVAVNTGELFF.